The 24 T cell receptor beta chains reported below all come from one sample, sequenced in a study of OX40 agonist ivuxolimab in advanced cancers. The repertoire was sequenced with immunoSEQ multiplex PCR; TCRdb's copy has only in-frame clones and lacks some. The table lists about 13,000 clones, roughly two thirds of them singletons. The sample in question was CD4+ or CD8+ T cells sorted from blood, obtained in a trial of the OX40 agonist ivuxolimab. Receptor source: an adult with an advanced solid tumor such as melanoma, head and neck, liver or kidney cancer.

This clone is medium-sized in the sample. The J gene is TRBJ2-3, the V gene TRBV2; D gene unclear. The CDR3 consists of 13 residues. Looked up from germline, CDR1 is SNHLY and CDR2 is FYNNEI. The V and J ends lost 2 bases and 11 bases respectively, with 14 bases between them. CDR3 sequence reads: CASSEPPVSKQYF. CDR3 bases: TGTGCCAGCAGTGAACCGCCCGTGAGCAAGCAGTATTTT.

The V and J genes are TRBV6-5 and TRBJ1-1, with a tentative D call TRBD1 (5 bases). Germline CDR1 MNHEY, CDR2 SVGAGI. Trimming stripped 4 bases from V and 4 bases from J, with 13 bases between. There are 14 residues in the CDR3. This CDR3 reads CASSSLQGFTEAFF. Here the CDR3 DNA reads TGTGCCAGCAGTTCCCTCCAGGGATTCACTGAAGCTTTCTTT.

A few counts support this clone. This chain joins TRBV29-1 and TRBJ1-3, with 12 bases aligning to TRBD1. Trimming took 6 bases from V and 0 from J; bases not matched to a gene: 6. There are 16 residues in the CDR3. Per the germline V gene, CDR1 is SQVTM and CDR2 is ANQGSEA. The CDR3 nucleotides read TGCAGCGTGGCCGGGACAGGGGGCGACTCTGGAAACACCATATATTTT. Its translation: CSVAGTGGDSGNTIYF.

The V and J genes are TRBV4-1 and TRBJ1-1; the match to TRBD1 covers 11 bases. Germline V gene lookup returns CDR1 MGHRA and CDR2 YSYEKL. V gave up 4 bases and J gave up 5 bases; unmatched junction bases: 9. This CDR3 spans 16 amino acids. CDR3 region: CASSLVDRGLGTEAFF. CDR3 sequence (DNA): TGCGCCAGCAGCCTGGTGGACAGGGGGCTGGGGACTGAAGCTTTCTTT.

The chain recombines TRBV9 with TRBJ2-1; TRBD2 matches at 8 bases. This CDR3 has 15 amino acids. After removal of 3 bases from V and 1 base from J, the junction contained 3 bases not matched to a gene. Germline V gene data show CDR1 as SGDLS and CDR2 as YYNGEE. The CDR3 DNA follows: TGTGCCAGCAGCGCGAGCGGGGGTTCCTACAATGAGCAGTTCTTC. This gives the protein CASSASGGSYNEQFF.

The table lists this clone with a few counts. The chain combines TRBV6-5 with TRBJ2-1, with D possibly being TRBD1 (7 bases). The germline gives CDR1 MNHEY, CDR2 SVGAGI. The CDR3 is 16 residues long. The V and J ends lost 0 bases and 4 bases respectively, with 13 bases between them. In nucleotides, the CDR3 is TGTGCCAGCAGTTACTCGGGGGGACAGAAATACAATGAGCAGTTCTTC. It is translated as CASSYSGGQKYNEQFF.

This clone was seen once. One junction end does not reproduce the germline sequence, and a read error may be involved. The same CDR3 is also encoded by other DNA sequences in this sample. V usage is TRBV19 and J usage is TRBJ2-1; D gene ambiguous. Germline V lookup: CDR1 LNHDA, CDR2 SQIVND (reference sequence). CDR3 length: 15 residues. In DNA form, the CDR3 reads TGTGCCAGTAGTATAAATCCCGGTATGGGGAATGAGCAATTCTTC. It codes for CASSINPGMGNEQFF.

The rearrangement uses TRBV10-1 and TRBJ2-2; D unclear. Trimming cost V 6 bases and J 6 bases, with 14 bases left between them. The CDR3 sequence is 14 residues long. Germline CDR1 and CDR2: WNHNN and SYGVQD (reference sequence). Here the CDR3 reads CASSLDPYAGELFF. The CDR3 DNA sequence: TGCGCCAGCAGCCTGGACCCCTACGCCGGGGAGCTGTTTTTT.

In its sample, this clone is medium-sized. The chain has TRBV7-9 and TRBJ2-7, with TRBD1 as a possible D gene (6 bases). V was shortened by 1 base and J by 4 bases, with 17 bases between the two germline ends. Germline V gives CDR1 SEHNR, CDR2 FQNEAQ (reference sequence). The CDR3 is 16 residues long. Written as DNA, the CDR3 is TGTGCCAGCAGCTTAGACGGAACAGGGAGTGGTTACGAGCAGTACTTC. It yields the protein CASSLDGTGSGYEQYF.

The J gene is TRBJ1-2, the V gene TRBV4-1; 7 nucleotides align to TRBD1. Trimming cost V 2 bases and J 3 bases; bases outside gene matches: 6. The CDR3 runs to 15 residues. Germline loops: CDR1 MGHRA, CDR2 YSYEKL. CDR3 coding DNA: TGCGCCAGCAGCCAAATACAGGGGTTGGACTATGGCTACACCTTC. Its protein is CASSQIQGLDYGYTF.

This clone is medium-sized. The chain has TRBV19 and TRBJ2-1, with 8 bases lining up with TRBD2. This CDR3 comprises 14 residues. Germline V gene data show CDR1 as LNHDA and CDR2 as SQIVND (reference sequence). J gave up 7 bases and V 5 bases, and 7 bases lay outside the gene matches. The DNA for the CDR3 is TGTGCCAGTAGTGTTAGCGGGGCCGGGAATGAGCAGTTCTTC. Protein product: CASSVSGAGNEQFF.

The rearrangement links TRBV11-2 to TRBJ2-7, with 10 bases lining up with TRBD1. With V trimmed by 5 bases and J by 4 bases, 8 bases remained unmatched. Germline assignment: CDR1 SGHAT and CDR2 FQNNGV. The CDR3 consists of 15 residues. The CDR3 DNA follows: TGTGCCAGCAGCCCTCCGGGACAGGGGTTGTACGAGCAGTACTTC. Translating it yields CASSPPGQGLYEQYF.

The CDR3 protein is CATSRDGSDIQYF. The CDR3 nucleotides are TGTGCCACCAGCAGAGATGGAAGCGACATTCAGTACTTC. This chain links TRBV15 with TRBJ2-4; unclear D gene. Germline assignment: CDR1 LNHNV and CDR2 YYDKDF (reference sequence). Deletions cut 0 bases from V and 8 bases from J, with 8 bases between. The CDR3 covers 13 residues. The full variable domain, completed using reference TRBV15 and TRBJ2-4, is DAMVIQNPRYQVTQFGKPVTLSCSQTLNHNVMYWYQQKSSQAPKLLFHYYDKDFNNEADTPDNFQSRRPNTSFCFLDIRSPGLGDTAMYLCATSRDGSDIQYFGAGTRLSVL.

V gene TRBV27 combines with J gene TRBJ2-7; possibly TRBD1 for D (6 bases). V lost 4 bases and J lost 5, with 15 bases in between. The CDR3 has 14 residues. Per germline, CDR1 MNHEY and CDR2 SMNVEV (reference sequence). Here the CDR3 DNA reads TGTGCCAGCAGTTGGTCGGACAGTGTCCACGAGCAGTACTTC. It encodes CASSWSDSVHEQYF.

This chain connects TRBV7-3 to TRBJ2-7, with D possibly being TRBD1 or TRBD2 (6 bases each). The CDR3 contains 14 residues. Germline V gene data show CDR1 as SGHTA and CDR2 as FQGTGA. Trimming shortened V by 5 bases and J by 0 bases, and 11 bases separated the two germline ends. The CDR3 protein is CASSGQTSSYEQYF. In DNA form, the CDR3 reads TGTGCCAGCAGCGGACAGACTAGCTCCTACGAGCAGTACTTC.

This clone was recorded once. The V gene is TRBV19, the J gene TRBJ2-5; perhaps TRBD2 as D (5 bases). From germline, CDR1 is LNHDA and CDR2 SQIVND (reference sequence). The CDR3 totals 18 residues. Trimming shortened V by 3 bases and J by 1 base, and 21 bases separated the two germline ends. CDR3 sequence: CASSIGVAFMGSQETQYF. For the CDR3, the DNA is TGTGCCAGTAGTATCGGGGTAGCTTTCATGGGGAGCCAAGAGACCCAGTACTTC.

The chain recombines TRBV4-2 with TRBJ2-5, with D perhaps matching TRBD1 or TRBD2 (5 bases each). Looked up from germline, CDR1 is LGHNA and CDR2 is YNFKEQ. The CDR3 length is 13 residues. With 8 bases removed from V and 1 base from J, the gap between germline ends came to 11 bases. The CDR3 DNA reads TGTGCCAGCCGGGGTACAGGCCAAGAGACCCAGTACTTC. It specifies CASRGTGQETQYF.

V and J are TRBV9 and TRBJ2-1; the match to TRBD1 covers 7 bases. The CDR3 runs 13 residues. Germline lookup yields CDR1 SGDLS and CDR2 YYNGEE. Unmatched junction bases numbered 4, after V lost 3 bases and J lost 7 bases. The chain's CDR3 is CASSEGQLNEQFF. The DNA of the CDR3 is TGTGCCAGCAGCGAGGGACAGCTGAATGAGCAGTTCTTC.

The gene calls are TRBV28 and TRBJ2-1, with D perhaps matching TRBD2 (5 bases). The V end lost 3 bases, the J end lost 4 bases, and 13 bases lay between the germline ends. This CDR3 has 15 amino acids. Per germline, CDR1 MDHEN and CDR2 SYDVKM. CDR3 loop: CASSFAGGGYNEQFF. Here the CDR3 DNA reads TGTGCCAGCAGTTTTGCCGGAGGAGGTTACAATGAGCAGTTCTTC.

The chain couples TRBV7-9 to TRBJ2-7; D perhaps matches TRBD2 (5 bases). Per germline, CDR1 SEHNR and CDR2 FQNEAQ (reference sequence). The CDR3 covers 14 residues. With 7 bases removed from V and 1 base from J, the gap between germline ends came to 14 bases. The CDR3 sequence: CASNFAGVSYEQYF. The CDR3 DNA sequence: TGTGCCAGCAACTTCGCCGGGGTTTCCTACGAGCAGTACTTC.

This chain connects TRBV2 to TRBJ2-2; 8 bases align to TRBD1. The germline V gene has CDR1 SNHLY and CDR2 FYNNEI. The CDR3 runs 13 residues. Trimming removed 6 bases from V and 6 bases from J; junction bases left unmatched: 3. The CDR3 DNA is TGTGCCAGCAGGCAGGGGGCGGCCGGGGAGCTGTTTTTT. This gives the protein CASRQGAAGELFF.

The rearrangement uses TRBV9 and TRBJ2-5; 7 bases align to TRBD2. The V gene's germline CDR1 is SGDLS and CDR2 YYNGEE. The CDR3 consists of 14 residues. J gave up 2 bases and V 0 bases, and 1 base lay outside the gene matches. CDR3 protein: CASSVVGGQETQYF. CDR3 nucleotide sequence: TGTGCCAGCAGCGTAGTCGGGGGGCAAGAGACCCAGTACTTC. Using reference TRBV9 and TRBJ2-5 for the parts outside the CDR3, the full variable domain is DSGVTQTPKHLITATGQRVTLRCSPRSGDLSVYWYQQSLDQGLQFLIQYYNGEERAKGNILERFSAQQFPDLHSELNLSSLELGDSALYFCASSVVGGQETQYFGPGTRLLVL.

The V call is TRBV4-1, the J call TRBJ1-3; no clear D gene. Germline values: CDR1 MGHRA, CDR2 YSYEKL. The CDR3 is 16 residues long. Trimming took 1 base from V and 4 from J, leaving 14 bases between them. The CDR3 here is CASSQVSGRAGNTIYF. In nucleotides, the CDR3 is TGCGCCAGCAGCCAAGTTAGCGGCCGGGCGGGAAACACCATATATTTT.

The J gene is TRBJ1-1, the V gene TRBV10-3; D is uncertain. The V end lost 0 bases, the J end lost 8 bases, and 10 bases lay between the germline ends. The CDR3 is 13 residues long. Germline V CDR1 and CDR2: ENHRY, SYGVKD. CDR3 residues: CAISESAAIEAFF. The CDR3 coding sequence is TGTGCCATCAGTGAGTCGGCTGCCATAGAAGCTTTCTTT.